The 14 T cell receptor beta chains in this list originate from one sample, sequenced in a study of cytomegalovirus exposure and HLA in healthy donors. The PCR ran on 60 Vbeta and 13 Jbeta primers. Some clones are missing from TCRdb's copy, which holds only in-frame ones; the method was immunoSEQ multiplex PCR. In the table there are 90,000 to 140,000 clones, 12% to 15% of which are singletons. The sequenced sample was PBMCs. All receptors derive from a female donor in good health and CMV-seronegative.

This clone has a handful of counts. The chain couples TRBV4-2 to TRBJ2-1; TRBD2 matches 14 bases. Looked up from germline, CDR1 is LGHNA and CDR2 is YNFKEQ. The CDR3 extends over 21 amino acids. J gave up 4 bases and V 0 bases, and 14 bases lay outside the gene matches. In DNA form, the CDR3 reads TGTGCCAGCAGCCAAGAAGGGGGCCAGACTAGCGGGAGGGCCGGATACAATGAGCAGTTCTTC. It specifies CASSQEGGQTSGRAGYNEQFF.

CDR3 bases: TGTGCCAGCAGCTTGAGGACAGGGATCTATGGCTACACCTTC. Amino acids: CASSLRTGIYGYTF. The chain recombines TRBV5-6 with TRBJ1-2; TRBD1 agrees at 8 bases. The CDR3 covers 14 residues. Germline CDR1 and CDR2: SGHDT and YYEEEE. Trimming at V came to 1 base and at J to 4 bases, leaving 3 bases not matched to a gene.

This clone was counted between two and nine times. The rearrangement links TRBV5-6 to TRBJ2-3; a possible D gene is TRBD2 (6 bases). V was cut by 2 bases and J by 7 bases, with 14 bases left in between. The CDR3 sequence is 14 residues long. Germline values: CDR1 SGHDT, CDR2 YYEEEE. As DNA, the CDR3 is TGTGCCAGCAGCTTAACGGGGGATGCTTATACGCAGTATTTT. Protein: CASSLTGDAYTQYF. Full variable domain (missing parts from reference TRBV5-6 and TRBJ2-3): DAGVTQSPTHLIKTRGQQVTLRCSPKSGHDTVSWYQQALGQGPQFIFQYYEEEERQRGNFPDRFSGHQFPNYSSELNVNALLLGDSALYLCASSLTGDAYTQYFGPGTRLTVL.

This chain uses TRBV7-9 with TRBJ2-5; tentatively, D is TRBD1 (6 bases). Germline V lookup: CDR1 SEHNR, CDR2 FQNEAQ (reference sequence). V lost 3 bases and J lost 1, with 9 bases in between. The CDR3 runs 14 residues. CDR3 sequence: CASSLGRGQETQYF. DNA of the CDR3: TGTGCCAGCAGCTTGGGCAGGGGCCAAGAGACCCAGTACTTC. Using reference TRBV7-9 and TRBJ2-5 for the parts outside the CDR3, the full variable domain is DTGVSQNPRHKITKRGQNVTFRCDPISEHNRLYWYRQTLGQGPEFLTYFQNEAQLEKSRLLSDRFSAERPKGSFSTLEIQRTEQGDSAMYLCASSLGRGQETQYFGPGTRLLVL.

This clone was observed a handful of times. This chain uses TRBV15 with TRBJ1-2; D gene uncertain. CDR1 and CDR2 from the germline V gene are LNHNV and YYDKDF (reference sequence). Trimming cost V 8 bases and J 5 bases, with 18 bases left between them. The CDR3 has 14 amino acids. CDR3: CATQPKTGEYGYTF. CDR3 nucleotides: TGTGCCACCCAACCTAAGACGGGAGAATATGGCTACACCTTC. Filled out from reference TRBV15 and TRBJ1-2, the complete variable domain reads DAMVIQNPRYQVTQFGKPVTLSCSQTLNHNVMYWYQQKSSQAPKLLFHYYDKDFNNEADTPDNFQSRRPNTSFCFLDIRSPGLGDTAMYLCATQPKTGEYGYTFGSGTRLTVV.

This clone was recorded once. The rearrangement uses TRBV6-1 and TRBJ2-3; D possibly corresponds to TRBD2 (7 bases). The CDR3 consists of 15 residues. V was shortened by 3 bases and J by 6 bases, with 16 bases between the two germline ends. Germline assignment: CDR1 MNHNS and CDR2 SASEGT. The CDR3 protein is CASSDRYAGADTQYF. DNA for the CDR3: TGTGCCAGCAGTGACCGGTACGCGGGGGCCGATACGCAGTATTTT.

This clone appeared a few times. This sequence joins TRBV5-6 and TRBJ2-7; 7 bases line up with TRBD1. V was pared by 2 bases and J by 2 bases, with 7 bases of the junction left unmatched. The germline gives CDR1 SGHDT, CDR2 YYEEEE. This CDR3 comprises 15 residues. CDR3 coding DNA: TGTGCCAGCAGCTTTCCGCCGGGACAGCCCTACGAGCAGTACTTC. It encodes CASSFPPGQPYEQYF.

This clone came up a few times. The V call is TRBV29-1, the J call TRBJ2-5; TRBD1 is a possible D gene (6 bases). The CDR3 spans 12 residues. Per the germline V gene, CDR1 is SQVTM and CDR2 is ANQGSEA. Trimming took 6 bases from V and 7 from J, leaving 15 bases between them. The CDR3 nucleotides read TGCAGCGTCGCTTACAGGGACGGGACCCAGTACTTC. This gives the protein CSVAYRDGTQYF.

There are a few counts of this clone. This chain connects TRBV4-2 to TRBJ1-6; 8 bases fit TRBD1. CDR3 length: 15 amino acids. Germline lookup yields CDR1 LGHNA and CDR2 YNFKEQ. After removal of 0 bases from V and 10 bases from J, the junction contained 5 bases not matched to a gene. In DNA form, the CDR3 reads TGTGCCAGCAGCCAAGATCGGACAGGGTACTCACCCCTCCACTTT. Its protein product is CASSQDRTGYSPLHF.

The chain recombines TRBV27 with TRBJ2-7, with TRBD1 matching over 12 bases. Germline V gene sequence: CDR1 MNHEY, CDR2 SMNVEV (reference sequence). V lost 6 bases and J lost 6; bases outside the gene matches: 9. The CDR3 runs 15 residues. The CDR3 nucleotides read TGTGCCAGCAGCTTCCGGGACAGGGGGCGCGGCGAGCAGTACTTC. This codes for CASSFRDRGRGEQYF.

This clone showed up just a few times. The CDR3 loop reads CASSQDSGLAGREQYF. For the CDR3, the DNA is TGCGCCAGCAGCCAAGACTCCGGACTAGCGGGTCGGGAGCAGTACTTC. The rearrangement links TRBV4-3 to TRBJ2-7; TRBD2 agrees at 11 bases. The germline gives CDR1 LGHNA, CDR2 YSLEER. The CDR3 is 16 residues long. Unmatched junction bases numbered 8, after V lost 0 bases and J lost 7 bases.

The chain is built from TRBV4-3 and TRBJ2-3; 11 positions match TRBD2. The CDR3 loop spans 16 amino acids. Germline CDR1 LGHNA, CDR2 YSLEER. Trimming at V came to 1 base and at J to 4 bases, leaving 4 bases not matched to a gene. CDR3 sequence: CASSQGLAGSPDTQYF. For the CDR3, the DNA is TGCGCCAGCAGCCAAGGACTAGCGGGGTCTCCAGATACGCAGTATTTT.

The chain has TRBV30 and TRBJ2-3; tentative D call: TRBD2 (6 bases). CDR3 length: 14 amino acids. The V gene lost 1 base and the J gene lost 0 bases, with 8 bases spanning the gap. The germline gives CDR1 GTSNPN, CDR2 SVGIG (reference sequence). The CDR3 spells CAWSEGLSTDTQYF. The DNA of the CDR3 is TGTGCCTGGAGTGAGGGACTTAGCACAGATACGCAGTATTTT.

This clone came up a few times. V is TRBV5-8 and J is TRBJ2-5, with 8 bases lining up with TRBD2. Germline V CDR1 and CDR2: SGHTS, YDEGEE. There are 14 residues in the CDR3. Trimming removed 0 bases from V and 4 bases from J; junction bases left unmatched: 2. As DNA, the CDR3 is TGTGCCAGCAGCTTGGGAGGACTAGCAGAGACCCAGTACTTC. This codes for CASSLGGLAETQYF. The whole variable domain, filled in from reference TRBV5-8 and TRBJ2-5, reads EAGVTQSPTHLIKTRGQQATLRCSPISGHTSVYWYQQALGLGLQFLLWYDEGEERNRGNFPPRFSGRQFPNYSSELNVNALELEDSALYLCASSLGGLAETQYFGPGTRLLVL.